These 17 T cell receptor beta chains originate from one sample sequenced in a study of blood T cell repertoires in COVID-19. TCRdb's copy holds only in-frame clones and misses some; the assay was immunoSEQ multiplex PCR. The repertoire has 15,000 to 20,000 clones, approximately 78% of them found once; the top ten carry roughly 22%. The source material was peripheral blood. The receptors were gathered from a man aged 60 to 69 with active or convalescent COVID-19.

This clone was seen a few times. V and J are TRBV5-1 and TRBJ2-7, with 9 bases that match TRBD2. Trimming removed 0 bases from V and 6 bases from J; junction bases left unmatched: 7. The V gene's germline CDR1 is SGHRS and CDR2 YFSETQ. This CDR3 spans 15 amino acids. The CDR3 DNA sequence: TGCGCCAGCAGCTTGGGGGCGGGGGGGGCCAGCGAGCAGTACTTC. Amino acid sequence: CASSLGAGGASEQYF.

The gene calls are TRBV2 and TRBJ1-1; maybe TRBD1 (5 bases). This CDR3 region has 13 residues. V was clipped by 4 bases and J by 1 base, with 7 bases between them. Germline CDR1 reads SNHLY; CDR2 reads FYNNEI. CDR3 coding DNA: TGTGCCAGCAGTGTGACAGAGAACACTGAAGCTTTCTTT. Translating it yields CASSVTENTEAFF. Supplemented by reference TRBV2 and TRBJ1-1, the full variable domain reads EPEVTQTPSHQVTQMGQEVILRCVPISNHLYFYWYRQILGQKVEFLVSFYNNEISEKSEIFDDQFSVERPDGSNFTLKIRSTKLEDSAMYFCASSVTENTEAFFGQGTRLTVV.

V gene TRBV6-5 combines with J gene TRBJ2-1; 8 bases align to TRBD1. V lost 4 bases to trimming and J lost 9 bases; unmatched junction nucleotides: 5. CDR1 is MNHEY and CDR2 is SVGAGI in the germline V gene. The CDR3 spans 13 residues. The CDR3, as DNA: TGTGCCAGCAGTTCGGACAGGGTCGGTGAGCAGTTCTTC. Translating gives CASSSDRVGEQFF.

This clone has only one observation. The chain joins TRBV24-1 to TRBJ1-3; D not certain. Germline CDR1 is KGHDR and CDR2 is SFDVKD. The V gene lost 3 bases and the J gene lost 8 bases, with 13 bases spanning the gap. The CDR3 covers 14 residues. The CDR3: CATSDPRFRDTIYF. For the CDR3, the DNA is TGTGCCACCAGTGATCCTAGGTTTAGAGACACCATATATTTT.

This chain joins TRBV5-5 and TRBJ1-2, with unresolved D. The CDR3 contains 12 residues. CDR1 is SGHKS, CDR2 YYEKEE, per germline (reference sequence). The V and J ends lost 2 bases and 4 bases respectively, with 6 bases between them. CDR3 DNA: TGTGCCAGCAGCTTAGTAGCCTATGGCTACACCTTC. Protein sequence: CASSLVAYGYTF.

This CDR3 reads CASSQVGTDSEVFF. The CDR3 DNA reads TGTGCCAGCAGCCAAGTGGGGACAGATTCTGAAGTCTTCTTT. The chain recombines TRBV14 with TRBJ1-1; 7 bases line up with TRBD1. Germline CDR1 reads SGHDN; CDR2 reads FVKESK. Losses at the gene ends were 1 base for V and 14 bases for J; bases not matched to a gene: 13. The CDR3 contains 14 residues.

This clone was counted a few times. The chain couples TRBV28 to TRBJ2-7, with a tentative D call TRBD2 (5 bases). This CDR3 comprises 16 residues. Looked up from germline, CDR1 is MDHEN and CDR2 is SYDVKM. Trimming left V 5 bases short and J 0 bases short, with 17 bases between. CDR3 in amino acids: CASSQELAWSSYEQYF. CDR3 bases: TGTGCCAGCAGTCAAGAATTAGCGTGGAGCTCCTACGAGCAGTACTTC.

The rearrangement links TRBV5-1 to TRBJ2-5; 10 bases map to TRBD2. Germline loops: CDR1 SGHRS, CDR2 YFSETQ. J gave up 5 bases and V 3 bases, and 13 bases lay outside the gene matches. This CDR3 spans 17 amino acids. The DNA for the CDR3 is TGCGCCAGCAGCTCCGGGACTAGCGCTCGGAGGGAGGAGACCCAGTACTTC. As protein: CASSSGTSARREETQYF.

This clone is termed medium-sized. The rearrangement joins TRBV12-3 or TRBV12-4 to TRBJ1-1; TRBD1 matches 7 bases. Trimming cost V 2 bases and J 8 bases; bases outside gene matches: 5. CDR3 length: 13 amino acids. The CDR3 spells CASSLLQGGEAFF. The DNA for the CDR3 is TGTGCCAGCAGTTTACTGCAGGGGGGAGAAGCTTTCTTT.

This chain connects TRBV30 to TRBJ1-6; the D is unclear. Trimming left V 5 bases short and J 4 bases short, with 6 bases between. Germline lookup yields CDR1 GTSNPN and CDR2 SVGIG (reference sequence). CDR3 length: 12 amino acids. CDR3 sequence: CAWGAYNSPLHF. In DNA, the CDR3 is TGTGCCTGGGGCGCGTATAATTCACCCCTCCACTTT.

CDR3 DNA: TGCGCCAGCAGTACACAGGGAGGGTGGACTGAAGCTTTCTTT. This translates into CASSTQGGWTEAFF. V and J are TRBV10-2 and TRBJ1-1; D is possibly TRBD1 (6 bases). Trimming pared 5 bases from V and 5 bases from J, leaving 15 bases between. The germline V gene has CDR1 WSHSY and CDR2 SAAADI. The CDR3 is 14 amino acids.

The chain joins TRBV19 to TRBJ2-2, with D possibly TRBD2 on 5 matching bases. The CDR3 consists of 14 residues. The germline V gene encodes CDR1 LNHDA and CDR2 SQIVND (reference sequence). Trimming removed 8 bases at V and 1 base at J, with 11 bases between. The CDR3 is CASASRENTGELFF. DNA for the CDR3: TGTGCCAGTGCTTCGAGGGAGAACACCGGGGAGCTGTTTTTT. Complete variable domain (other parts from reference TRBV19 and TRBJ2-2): DGGITQSPKYLFRKEGQNVTLSCEQNLNHDAMYWYRQDPGQGLRLIYYSQIVNDFQKGDIAEGYSVSREKKESFPLTVTSAQKNPTAFYLCASASRENTGELFFGEGSRLTVL.

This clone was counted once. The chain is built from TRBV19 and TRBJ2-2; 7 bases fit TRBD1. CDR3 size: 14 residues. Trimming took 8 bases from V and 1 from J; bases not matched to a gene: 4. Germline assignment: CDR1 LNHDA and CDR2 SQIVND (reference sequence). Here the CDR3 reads CASGTALNTGELFF. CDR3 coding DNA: TGTGCCAGTGGGACAGCACTGAACACCGGGGAGCTGTTTTTT.

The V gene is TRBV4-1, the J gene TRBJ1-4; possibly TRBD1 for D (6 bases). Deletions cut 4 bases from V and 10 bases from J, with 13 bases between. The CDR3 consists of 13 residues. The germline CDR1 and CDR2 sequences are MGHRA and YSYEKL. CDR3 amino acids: CASSPRTVGKLFF. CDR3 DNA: TGCGCCAGCAGCCCCAGGACAGTCGGAAAACTGTTTTTT.

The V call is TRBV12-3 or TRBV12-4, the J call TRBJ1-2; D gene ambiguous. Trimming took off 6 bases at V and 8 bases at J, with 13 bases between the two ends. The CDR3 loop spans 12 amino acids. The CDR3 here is CASSLAQVGYTF. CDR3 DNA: TGTGCCAGCAGCTTGGCCCAGGTCGGCTACACCTTC.

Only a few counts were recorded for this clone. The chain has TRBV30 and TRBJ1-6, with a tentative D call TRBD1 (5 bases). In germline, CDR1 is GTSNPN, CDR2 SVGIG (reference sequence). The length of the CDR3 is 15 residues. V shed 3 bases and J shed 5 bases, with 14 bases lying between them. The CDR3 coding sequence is TGTGCCTGGAGCCAAGGCGGGACCAATAATTCACCCCTCCACTTT. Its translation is CAWSQGGTNNSPLHF.

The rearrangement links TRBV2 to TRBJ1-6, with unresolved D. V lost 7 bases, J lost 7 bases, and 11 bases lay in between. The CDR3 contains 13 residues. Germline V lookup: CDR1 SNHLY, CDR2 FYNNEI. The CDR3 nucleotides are TGTGCCAGCACGGCGGTCCCCAATTCACCCCTCCACTTT. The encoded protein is CASTAVPNSPLHF.